These T cell receptor beta chains were read from a single sample in a study of T-cell memory formation after mild COVID-19. TCRdb reprocessed the 5' RACE reads with MiXCR, giving one entry per CDR3 protein. Of around 200,000 distinct CDR3 sequences in the sample, 27% are singletons; the top ten hold 11%. The sequencing input was PBMCs or a T cell subset sorted from them (not recorded which). Receptor source: an adult woman who had mild COVID-19 (a few samples of this study predate the infection). Cell type and time point are not known. Each CDR3 is given with its conserved first and last residue. Fields, in order: D gene, V gene, clone size, CDR3 length, J gene, CDR3 protein, CDR3 DNA. D genes are given only for firm matches. Expanded clones are given a class, and other clones once, few, many or no size at all.

>NA|TRBV5-5|few|16|TRBJ2-7
CASSLLYAGIAYEQYF
TGTGCCAGCAGCTTGCTCTATGCGGGGATTGCCTACGAGCAGTACTTC
>TRBD1|TRBV25-1|NA|16|TRBJ2-3
CASTPPPGQGTDTQYF
TGTGCCAGCACTCCCCCACCGGGACAGGGGACAGATACGCAGTATTTT
>TRBD1|TRBV11-1|NA|15|TRBJ2-2
CASSRRVAGGSELFF
TGTGCCAGCAGCCGGCGGGTAGCAGGGGGCAGTGAGCTGTTTTTT
>NA|TRBV4-2|NA|16|TRBJ2-2
CASSQGNLPSTGELFF
TGTGCCAGCAGCCAAGGTAATCTACCTTCCACCGGGGAGCTGTTTTTT
>NA|TRBV5-1|NA|15|TRBJ2-3
CASRVTTTSTDTQYF
TGCGCCAGCAGGGTAACTACCACCAGCACAGATACGCAGTATTTT
>TRBD2|TRBV6-1|few|15|TRBJ2-5
CASSEASGGQETQYF
TGTGCCAGCAGTGAAGCTAGCGGGGGACAAGAGACCCAGTACTTC
>TRBD2|TRBV5-1|NA|16|TRBJ2-5
CASSSSLAGGGETQYF
TGCGCCAGCAGCTCTTCTCTAGCGGGAGGAGGAGAGACCCAGTACTTC
>TRBD2|TRBV5-1|few|16|TRBJ2-5
CASSSGLAGGGETQYF
TGCGCCAGCAGCTCTGGACTAGCGGGAGGAGGAGAGACCCAGTACTTC
>TRBD1|TRBV29-1|NA|13|TRBJ1-3
CSADGQGGNTIYF
TGCAGCGCCGACGGACAGGGGGGAAACACCATATATTTT
>TRBD2|TRBV18|few|17|TRBJ2-7
CASSPQLAVPSYYEQYF
TGTGCCAGCTCACCGCAACTAGCGGTCCCCTCATACTACGAGCAGTACTTC